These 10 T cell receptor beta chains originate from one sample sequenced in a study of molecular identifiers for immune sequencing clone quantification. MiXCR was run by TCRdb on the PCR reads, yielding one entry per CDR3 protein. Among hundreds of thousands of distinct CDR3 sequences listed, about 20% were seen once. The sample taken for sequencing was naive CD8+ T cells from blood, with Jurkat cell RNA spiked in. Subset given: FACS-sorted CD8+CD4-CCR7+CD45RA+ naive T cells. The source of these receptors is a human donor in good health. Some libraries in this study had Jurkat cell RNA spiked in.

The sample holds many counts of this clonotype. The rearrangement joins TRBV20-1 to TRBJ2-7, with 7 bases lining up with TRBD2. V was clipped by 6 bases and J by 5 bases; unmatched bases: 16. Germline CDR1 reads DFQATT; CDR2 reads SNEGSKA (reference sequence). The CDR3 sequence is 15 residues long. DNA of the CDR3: TGCAGTGCCAACTCCCCGCGGGAGATGCACCACGAGCAGTACTTC. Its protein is CSANSPREMHHEQYF.

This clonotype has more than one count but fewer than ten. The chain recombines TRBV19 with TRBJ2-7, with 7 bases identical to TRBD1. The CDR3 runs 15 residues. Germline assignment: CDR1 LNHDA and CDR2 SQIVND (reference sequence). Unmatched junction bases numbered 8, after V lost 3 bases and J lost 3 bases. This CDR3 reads CASSMASGQIYEQYF. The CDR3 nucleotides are TGTGCCAGTAGTATGGCCTCGGGACAGATCTACGAGCAGTACTTC.

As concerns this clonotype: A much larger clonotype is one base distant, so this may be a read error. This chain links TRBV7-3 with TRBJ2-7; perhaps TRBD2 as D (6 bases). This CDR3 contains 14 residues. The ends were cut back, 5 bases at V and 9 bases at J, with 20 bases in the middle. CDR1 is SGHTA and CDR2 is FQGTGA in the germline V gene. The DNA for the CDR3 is TGTGCCAGCAGCCCGGGGACTGGACCGGGTGGGCAGTACTTC. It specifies CASSPGTGPGGQYF.

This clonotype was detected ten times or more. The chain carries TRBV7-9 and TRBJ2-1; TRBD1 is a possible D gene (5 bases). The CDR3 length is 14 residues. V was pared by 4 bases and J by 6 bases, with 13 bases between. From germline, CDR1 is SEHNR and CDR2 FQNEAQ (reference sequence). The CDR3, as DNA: TGTGCCAGCAGCTCCCCGGAAGGGGTCAATGAGCAGTTCTTC. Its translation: CASSSPEGVNEQFF.

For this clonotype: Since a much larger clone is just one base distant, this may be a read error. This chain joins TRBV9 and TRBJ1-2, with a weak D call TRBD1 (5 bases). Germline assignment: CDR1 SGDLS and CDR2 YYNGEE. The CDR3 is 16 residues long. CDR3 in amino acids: CVSSVEFGHDNYGYTF. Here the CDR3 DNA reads TGTGTCAGCAGCGTAGAGTTCGGACACGACAACTATGGCTACACCTTC.

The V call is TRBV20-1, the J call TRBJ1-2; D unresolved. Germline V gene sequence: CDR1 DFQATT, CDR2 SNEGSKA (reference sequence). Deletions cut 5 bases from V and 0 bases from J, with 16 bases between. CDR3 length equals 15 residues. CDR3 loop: CSAQTAWETNYGYTF. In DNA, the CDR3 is TGCAGTGCTCAAACAGCTTGGGAAACTAACTATGGCTACACCTTC.

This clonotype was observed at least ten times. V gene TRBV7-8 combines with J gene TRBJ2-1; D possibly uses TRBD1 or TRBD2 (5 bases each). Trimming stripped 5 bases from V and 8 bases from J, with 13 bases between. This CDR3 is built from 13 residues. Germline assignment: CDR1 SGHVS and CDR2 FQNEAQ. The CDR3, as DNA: TGTGCCAGCAGCGAGATGCAGGGAGATGAGCAGTTCTTC. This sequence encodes CASSEMQGDEQFF.

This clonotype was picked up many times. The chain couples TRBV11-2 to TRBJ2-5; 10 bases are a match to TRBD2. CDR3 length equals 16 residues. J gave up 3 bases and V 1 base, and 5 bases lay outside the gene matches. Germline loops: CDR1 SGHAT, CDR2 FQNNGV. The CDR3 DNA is TGTGCCAGCAGCTTAGTTAGTGGACTAGCGGAAGAGACCCAGTACTTC. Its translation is CASSLVSGLAEETQYF.

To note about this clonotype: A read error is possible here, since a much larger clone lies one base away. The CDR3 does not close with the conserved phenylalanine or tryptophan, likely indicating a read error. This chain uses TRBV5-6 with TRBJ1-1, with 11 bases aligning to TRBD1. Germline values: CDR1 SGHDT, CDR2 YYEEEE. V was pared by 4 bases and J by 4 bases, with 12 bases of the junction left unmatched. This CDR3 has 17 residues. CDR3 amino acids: CASSPGGTGGFGTEAFL. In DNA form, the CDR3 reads TGTGCCAGCAGCCCCGGAGGGACAGGGGGTTTTGGCACTGAAGCTTTCCTT.

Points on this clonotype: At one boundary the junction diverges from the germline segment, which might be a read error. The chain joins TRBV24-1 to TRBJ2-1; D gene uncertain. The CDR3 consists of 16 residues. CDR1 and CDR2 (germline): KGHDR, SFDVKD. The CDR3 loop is CATSAGASRRDNELFF. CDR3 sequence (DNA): TGTGCCACCAGTGCCGGAGCGTCCCGACGTGACAATGAGCTGTTCTTC.